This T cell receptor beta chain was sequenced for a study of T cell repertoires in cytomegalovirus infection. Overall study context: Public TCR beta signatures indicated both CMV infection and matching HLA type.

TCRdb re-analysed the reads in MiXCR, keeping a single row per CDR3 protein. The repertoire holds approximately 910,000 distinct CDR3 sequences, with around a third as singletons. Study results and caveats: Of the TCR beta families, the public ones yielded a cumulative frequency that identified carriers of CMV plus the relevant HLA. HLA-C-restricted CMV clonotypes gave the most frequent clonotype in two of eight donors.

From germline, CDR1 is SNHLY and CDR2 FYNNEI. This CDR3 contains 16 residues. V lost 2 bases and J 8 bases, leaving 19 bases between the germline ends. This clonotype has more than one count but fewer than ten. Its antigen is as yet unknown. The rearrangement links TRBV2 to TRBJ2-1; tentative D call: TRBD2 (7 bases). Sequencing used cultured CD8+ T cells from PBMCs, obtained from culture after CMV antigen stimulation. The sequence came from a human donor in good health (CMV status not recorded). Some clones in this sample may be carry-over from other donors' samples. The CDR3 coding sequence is TGTGCCAGCAGTGAAAGGTGGGGGGGCCCGGGAGATGAGCAGTTCTTC. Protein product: CASSERWGGPGDEQFF.